The rows below give T cell receptor beta chains drawn from one sample of a study of CD8 T cells in Susac syndrome. Each CDR3 protein is one row after TCRdb ran MiXCR on the immunoSEQ multiplex PCR reads. The sample shows about 130,000 distinct CDR3 sequences, 93% of them seen only once. The specimen sequenced was CD8+ T cells from PBMCs. The receptors derive from a human donor with multiple sclerosis. Each CDR3 is given with its conserved first and last residue. Each record gives: V gene, D gene, J gene, clone size, CDR3 length, CDR3 protein, CDR3 DNA. A D gene is named only where the DNA matches it firmly. Expanded clones are given a class, and other clones once, few, many or no size at all.

v_call: TRBV7-3
d_call: -
j_call: TRBJ1-1
clone_size: -
cdr3_length: 14
cdr3_aa: CASSLGETNTEAFF
cdr3_nt: TGTGCCAGCAGCTTGGGGGAGACGAACACTGAAGCTTTCTTT

v_call: TRBV25-1
d_call: TRBD1
j_call: TRBJ1-2
clone_size: -
cdr3_length: 16
cdr3_aa: CASSGTGLGSNYGYTF
cdr3_nt: TGTGCCAGCAGCGGGACAGGGCTTGGGTCCAACTATGGCTACACCTTC

v_call: TRBV27
d_call: -
j_call: TRBJ1-1
clone_size: -
cdr3_length: 14
cdr3_aa: CASSLGLRGTEAFF
cdr3_nt: TGTGCCAGCAGTTTAGGACTTAGGGGCACTGAAGCTTTCTTT

v_call: TRBV27
d_call: -
j_call: TRBJ1-6
clone_size: -
cdr3_length: 14
cdr3_aa: CASSLAGGGSPLHF
cdr3_nt: TGTGCCAGCAGTTTAGCCGGCGGGGGTTCACCCCTCCACTTT

v_call: TRBV29-1
d_call: -
j_call: TRBJ2-7
clone_size: -
cdr3_length: 14
cdr3_aa: CSVGGGASSYEQYF
cdr3_nt: TGCAGCGTTGGTGGGGGCGCTAGCTCCTACGAGCAGTACTTC

v_call: TRBV9
d_call: TRBD2
j_call: TRBJ2-1
clone_size: -
cdr3_length: 15
cdr3_aa: CASSLTSGMNNEQFF
cdr3_nt: TGTGCCAGCAGCCTTACTAGCGGGATGAACAATGAGCAGTTCTTC

v_call: TRBV12-3/TRBV12-4
d_call: -
j_call: TRBJ1-5
clone_size: -
cdr3_length: 14
cdr3_aa: CASLEGYSNQPQHF
cdr3_nt: TGTGCCAGCTTGGAGGGCTATAGCAATCAGCCCCAGCATTTT

v_call: TRBV4-1
d_call: -
j_call: TRBJ2-1
clone_size: -
cdr3_length: 15
cdr3_aa: CASSQSSLEAWEQFF
cdr3_nt: TGCGCCAGCAGCCAAAGCAGTCTGGAGGCATGGGAGCAGTTCTTC

v_call: TRBV24-1
d_call: -
j_call: TRBJ2-3
clone_size: -
cdr3_length: 16
cdr3_aa: CATSDRGAPGADTQYF
cdr3_nt: TGTGCCACCAGTGACAGGGGGGCGCCGGGTGCAGATACGCAGTATTTT

v_call: TRBV9
d_call: -
j_call: TRBJ2-3
clone_size: -
cdr3_length: 16
cdr3_aa: CASSVATGTGTDTQYF
cdr3_nt: TGTGCCAGCAGCGTAGCGACCGGGACGGGCACAGATACGCAGTATTTT

v_call: TRBV20-1
d_call: -
j_call: TRBJ1-1
clone_size: -
cdr3_length: 14
cdr3_aa: CSARGEGTNTEAFF
cdr3_nt: TGCAGTGCTAGAGGAGAGGGGACGAACACTGAAGCTTTCTTT

v_call: TRBV5-1
d_call: -
j_call: TRBJ1-1
clone_size: -
cdr3_length: 11
cdr3_aa: CASSGGQKAFF
cdr3_nt: TGCGCCAGCAGCGGGGGGCAGAAAGCTTTCTTT

v_call: TRBV11-2
d_call: -
j_call: TRBJ2-7
clone_size: -
cdr3_length: 13
cdr3_aa: CASSTRNSYEQYF
cdr3_nt: TGTGCCAGCAGCACCCGCAACTCCTACGAGCAGTACTTC

v_call: TRBV15
d_call: -
j_call: TRBJ1-2
clone_size: -
cdr3_length: 17
cdr3_aa: CATSREVDRGPNYGYTF
cdr3_nt: TGTGCCACCAGCAGAGAGGTCGATCGGGGGCCTAACTATGGCTACACCTTC

v_call: TRBV12-3/TRBV12-4
d_call: -
j_call: TRBJ1-1
clone_size: -
cdr3_length: 14
cdr3_aa: CASRPGVRNTEAFF
cdr3_nt: TGTGCCAGCAGACCGGGTGTCCGGAACACTGAAGCTTTCTTT

v_call: TRBV3-1
d_call: -
j_call: TRBJ2-1
clone_size: -
cdr3_length: 16
cdr3_aa: CASSQGEHKIYNEQFF
cdr3_nt: TGTGCCAGCAGCCAAGGGGAACATAAGATTTACAATGAGCAGTTCTTC

v_call: TRBV27
d_call: TRBD1
j_call: TRBJ1-1
clone_size: -
cdr3_length: 14
cdr3_aa: CASSTHRGSTEAFF
cdr3_nt: TGTGCCAGCAGTACACACAGGGGAAGCACTGAAGCTTTCTTT

v_call: TRBV4-1
d_call: -
j_call: TRBJ2-7
clone_size: -
cdr3_length: 14
cdr3_aa: CASSQETSAYEQYF
cdr3_nt: TGCGCCAGCAGCCAAGAAACTAGTGCCTACGAGCAGTACTTC

v_call: TRBV4-1
d_call: TRBD2
j_call: TRBJ2-5
clone_size: -
cdr3_length: 18
cdr3_aa: CASSRTGLLAGVRETQYF
cdr3_nt: TGCGCCAGCAGTCGAACGGGCCTACTAGCGGGAGTGCGTGAGACCCAGTACTTC

v_call: TRBV21-1
d_call: -
j_call: TRBJ2-2
clone_size: once
cdr3_length: 14
cdr3_aa: CASSSRPLSGELFF
cdr3_nt: TGTGCCAGCAGCAGCCGACCTTTGTCCGGGGAGCTGTTTTTT

v_call: TRBV4-1
d_call: -
j_call: TRBJ2-1
clone_size: -
cdr3_length: 16
cdr3_aa: CASSLYTLKDYNEQFF
cdr3_nt: TGCGCCAGCAGCCTTTACACCCTAAAAGACTACAATGAGCAGTTCTTC